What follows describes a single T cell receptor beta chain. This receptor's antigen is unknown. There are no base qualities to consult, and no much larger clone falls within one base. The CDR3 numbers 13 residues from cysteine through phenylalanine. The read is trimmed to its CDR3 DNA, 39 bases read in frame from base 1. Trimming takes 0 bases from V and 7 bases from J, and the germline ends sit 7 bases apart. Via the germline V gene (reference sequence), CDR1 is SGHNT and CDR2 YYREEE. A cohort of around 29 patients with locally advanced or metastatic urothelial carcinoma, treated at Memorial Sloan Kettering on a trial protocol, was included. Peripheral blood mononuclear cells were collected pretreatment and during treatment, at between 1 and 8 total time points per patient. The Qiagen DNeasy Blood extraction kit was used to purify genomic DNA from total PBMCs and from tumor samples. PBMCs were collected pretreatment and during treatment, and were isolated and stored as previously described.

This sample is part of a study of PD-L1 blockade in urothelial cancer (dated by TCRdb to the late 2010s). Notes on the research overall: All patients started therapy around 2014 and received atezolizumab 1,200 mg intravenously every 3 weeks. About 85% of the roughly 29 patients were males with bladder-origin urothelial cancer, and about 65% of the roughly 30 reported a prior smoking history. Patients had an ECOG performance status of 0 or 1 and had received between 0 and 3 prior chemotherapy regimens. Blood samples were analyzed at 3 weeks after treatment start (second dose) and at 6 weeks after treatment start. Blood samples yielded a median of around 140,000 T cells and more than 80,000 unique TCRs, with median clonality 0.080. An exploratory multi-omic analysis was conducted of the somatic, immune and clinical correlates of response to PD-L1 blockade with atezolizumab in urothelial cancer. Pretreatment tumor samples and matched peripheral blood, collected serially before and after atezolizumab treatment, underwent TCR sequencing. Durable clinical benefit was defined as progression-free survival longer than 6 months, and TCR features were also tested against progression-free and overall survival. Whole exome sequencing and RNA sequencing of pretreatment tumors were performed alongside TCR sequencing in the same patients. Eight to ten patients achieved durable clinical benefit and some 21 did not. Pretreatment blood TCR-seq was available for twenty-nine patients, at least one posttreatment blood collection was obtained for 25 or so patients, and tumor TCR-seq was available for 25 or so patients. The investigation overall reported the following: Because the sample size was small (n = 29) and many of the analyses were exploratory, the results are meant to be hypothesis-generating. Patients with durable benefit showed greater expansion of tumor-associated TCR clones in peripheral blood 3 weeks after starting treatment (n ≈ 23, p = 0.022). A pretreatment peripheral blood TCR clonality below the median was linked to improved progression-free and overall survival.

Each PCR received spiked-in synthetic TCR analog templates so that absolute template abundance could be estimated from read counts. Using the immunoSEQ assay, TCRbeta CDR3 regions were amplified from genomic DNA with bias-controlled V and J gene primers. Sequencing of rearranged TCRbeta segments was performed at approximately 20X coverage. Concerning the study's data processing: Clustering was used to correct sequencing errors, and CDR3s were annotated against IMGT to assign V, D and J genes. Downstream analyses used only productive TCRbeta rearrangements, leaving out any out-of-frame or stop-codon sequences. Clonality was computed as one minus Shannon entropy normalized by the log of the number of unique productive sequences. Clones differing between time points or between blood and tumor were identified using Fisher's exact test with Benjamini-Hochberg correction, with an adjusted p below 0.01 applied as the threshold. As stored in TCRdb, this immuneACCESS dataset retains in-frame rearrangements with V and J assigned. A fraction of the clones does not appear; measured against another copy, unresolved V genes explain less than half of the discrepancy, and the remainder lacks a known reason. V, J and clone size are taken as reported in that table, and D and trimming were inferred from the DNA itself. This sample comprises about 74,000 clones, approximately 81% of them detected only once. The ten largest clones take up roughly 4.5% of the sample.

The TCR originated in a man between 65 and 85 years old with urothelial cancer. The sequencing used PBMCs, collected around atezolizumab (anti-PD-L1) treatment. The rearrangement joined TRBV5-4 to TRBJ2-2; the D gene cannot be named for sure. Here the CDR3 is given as CASSLASGGELFF. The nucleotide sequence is TGTGCCAGCAGCTTGGCGTCAGGCGGGGAGCTGTTTTTT.